One sample yielded the 27 T cell receptor beta chains listed below, sequenced in a study of T cell repertoires in cytomegalovirus infection. For these TCRs, the target antigens are not known. Via MiXCR, TCRdb re-called the reads, giving one row per CDR3 protein. Of 450,000 to 600,000 distinct CDR3 sequences in the sample, under 55% were seen once. The input for sequencing was cultured PBMCs, taken from culture after CMV antigen stimulation. The receptors stem from a human donor in good health (CMV status not recorded). Some clones in this sample may be carry-over from other donors' samples.

The chain is built from TRBV10-2 and TRBJ2-7; the D gene is possibly TRBD2 (5 bases). The germline gives CDR1 WSHSY, CDR2 SAAADI. Trimming stripped 0 bases from V and 0 bases from J, with 18 bases between. The CDR3 runs 18 residues. CDR3 nucleotide sequence: TGCGCCAGCAGTGAGTCAAGAATCCTTTCGGGGAGCTCCTACGAGCAGTACTTC. Protein sequence: CASSESRILSGSSYEQYF.

This rearrangement joins TRBV5-4 to TRBJ1-1; TRBD1 agrees at 9 bases. J gave up 3 bases and V 4 bases, and 10 bases lay outside the gene matches. The CDR3 consists of 16 residues. Germline loops: CDR1 SGHNT, CDR2 YYREEE (reference sequence). The CDR3 DNA reads as TGTGCCAGCAGCGCCCGGACAGGGGAAGGGGACACTGAAGCTTTCTTT. It specifies CASSARTGEGDTEAFF.

The V gene is TRBV11-2, the J gene TRBJ1-3; D uncertain. V was clipped by 5 bases and J by 0 bases, with 14 bases between them. Germline assignment: CDR1 SGHAT and CDR2 FQNNGV. There are 16 residues in the CDR3. The CDR3 reads CASSLTLGSSGNTIYF. For the CDR3, the DNA is TGTGCCAGCAGCCTGACTTTAGGGAGCTCTGGAAACACCATATATTTT.

CDR3 region: CASSVGQADGRPQHF. The CDR3 DNA follows: TGTGCCAGCAGTGTCGGACAGGCCGATGGGAGGCCCCAGCATTTT. The chain employs TRBV2 and TRBJ1-5, with 7 bases aligning to TRBD1. The ends lost 4 bases at V and 9 bases at J; junction bases unmatched: 12. The CDR3 length is 15 residues. CDR1 is SNHLY and CDR2 is FYNNEI in the germline V gene.

Here the CDR3 DNA reads TGTGCCTGGAGCTGGGGAGATGGAAACACCATATATTTT. Its translation: CAWSWGDGNTIYF. The gene calls are TRBV30 and TRBJ1-3; no reliable D call. The germline CDR1 and CDR2 sequences are GTSNPN and SVGIG (reference sequence). The CDR3 is 13 residues long. The germline V and J ends were trimmed by 3 bases and 3 bases, with 9 bases remaining between them.

J is TRBJ2-3 and V is TRBV6-5; 8 bases align to TRBD2. In germline, CDR1 is MNHEY, CDR2 SVGAGI. The CDR3 extends over 14 amino acids. With V trimmed by 6 bases and J by 6 bases, 8 bases remained unmatched. CDR3 coding DNA: TGTGCCAGCAGGTCGGGGGGGGGGCAGGATACGCAGTATTTT. Translating it yields CASRSGGGQDTQYF.

The chain recombines TRBV6-1 with TRBJ1-2, with a tentative D call TRBD1 (6 bases). CDR1 MNHNS and CDR2 SASEGT come from the germline V gene. The CDR3 covers 13 residues. The V end was cut by 7 bases, the J end by 1 base, with 10 bases between. In nucleotides, the CDR3 is TGTGCCAGCACGACAGGATTTAACTATGGCTACACCTTC. This translates into CASTTGFNYGYTF.

Concerning this clonotype: At one boundary the junction diverges from the germline segment, which might be a read error. The gene calls are TRBV5-3 and TRBJ1-2; unclear D gene. TRBV5-3 carries the ORF label, with uncertain function. This CDR3 is 15 amino acids long. This CDR3 reads CASSFSVGANYGYTF. In nucleotides, the CDR3 is TGTGCCAGCAGCTTCTCCGTGGGAGCTAACTATGGCTACACCTTC.

This clonotype has more than one count but fewer than ten. The V call is TRBV18, the J call TRBJ1-4; 7 bases fit TRBD1. J lost 5 bases, V lost 5 bases, and 5 bases had no gene match. Germline V CDR1 and CDR2: KGHSH, LQKENI. This CDR3 has 14 residues. CDR3 protein: CASSSDRRNEKLFF. The CDR3 nucleotides read TGTGCCAGCTCATCGGACAGGAGGAATGAAAAACTGTTTTTT.

The V call is TRBV6-1, the J call TRBJ2-1, with D unresolved. The V gene lost 8 bases and the J gene lost 12 bases, with 14 bases spanning the gap. The germline V gene encodes CDR1 MNHNS and CDR2 SASEGT. The CDR3 runs to 11 residues. The CDR3 nucleotides are TGTGCCAGCGCCCGCGACTCAACGCAGTTCTTC. Its protein product is CASARDSTQFF.

This clonotype was counted at least ten times. The CDR3 loop reads CASSQDLAGSTGELFF. The CDR3 bases are TGTGCCAGCAGCCAAGATCTAGCGGGTTCCACCGGGGAGCTGTTTTTT. The chain has TRBV3-1 and TRBJ2-2; TRBD2 matches at 8 bases. Losses at the gene ends were 0 bases for V and 4 bases for J; bases not matched to a gene: 4. Germline CDR1 is LGHDT and CDR2 is YNNKEL (reference sequence). CDR3 length: 16 amino acids.

V usage is TRBV6-8 and J usage is TRBJ1-4; D is possibly TRBD1 (6 bases). CDR3 size: 14 residues. Per the germline V gene, CDR1 is MNHGY and CDR2 is SAAAGT. The ends were cut back, 5 bases at V and 8 bases at J, with 15 bases in the middle. CDR3 region: CASSRDKGGEKLFF. Here the CDR3 DNA reads TGTGCCAGCAGTCGGGACAAGGGCGGGGAAAAACTGTTTTTT.

The V and J genes are TRBV10-3 and TRBJ2-1, with D perhaps TRBD2 (5 bases). The CDR3 sequence is 15 residues long. V was trimmed by 4 bases and J by 0 bases, leaving 10 bases between them. Germline CDR1 is ENHRY and CDR2 is SYGVKD. In DNA, the CDR3 is TGTGCCATCAGTGCAGCGGTTAGCTCCTACAATGAGCAGTTCTTC. Protein: CAISAAVSSYNEQFF.

The chain joins TRBV6-1 to TRBJ2-1, with a possible D match to TRBD2 (5 bases). Germline CDR1 MNHNS, CDR2 SASEGT. The CDR3 has 12 amino acids. With 5 bases removed from V and 9 bases from J, the gap between germline ends came to 11 bases. The CDR3, as DNA: TGTGCCAGCAGTCAACGAGGGAGTGAGCAGTTCTTC. It codes for CASSQRGSEQFF.

This chain joins TRBV27 and TRBJ1-2; perhaps TRBD1 as D (5 bases). Between the trimmed V and J ends, which lost 8 bases and 1 base, there was a span of 11 bases. CDR1 is MNHEY and CDR2 is SMNVEV in the germline V gene (reference sequence). This CDR3 is built from 13 residues. In DNA, the CDR3 is TGTGCCAGCGCCGGGACGGATAACTATGGCTACACCTTC. Its protein is CASAGTDNYGYTF.

This clonotype occurred a few times. This rearrangement joins TRBV19 to TRBJ1-1, with D uncertain. Germline CDR1 reads LNHDA; CDR2 reads SQIVND (reference sequence). The CDR3 sequence is 12 residues long. The V end was cut by 4 bases, the J end by 1 base, with 4 bases between. The CDR3 DNA sequence: TGTGCCAGTAGTAGGAGGAACACTGAAGCTTTCTTT. It codes for CASSRRNTEAFF.

This clonotype was seen more than once but under ten times. V and J are TRBV7-9 and TRBJ2-2; D unresolved. V was shortened by 3 bases and J by 1 base, with 9 bases between the two germline ends. This CDR3 has 15 residues. From germline, CDR1 is SEHNR and CDR2 FQNEAQ (reference sequence). CDR3 in amino acids: CASSFGRVNTGELFF. The CDR3 bases are TGTGCCAGCAGCTTCGGACGGGTGAACACCGGGGAGCTGTTTTTT.

The chain employs TRBV5-6 and TRBJ1-2; D not resolved. Deletions cut 3 bases from V and 8 bases from J, with 14 bases between. Germline V CDR1 and CDR2: SGHDT, YYEEEE. The CDR3 has 13 amino acids. CDR3 in DNA: TGTGCCAGCAGCTACCAGACGGTCCAAGGCTACACCTTC. Its protein is CASSYQTVQGYTF.

This clonotype was counted ten times or more. J is TRBJ2-3 and V is TRBV7-2; 7 bases match TRBD1. The CDR3 has 13 amino acids. Germline lookup yields CDR1 SGHTA and CDR2 FQGNSA. J was trimmed by 4 bases and V by 5 bases; bases with no gene match: 3. In DNA form, the CDR3 reads TGTGCCAGCAGCGGACAGGCCCCAGATACGCAGTATTTT. Its translation is CASSGQAPDTQYF.

The rearrangement joins TRBV11-2 to TRBJ2-3, with D possibly matching TRBD1 (5 bases). There are 16 residues in the CDR3. In germline, CDR1 is SGHAT, CDR2 FQNNGV. The V end lost 2 bases, the J end lost 3 bases, and 15 bases lay between the germline ends. The CDR3 region has the DNA TGTGCCAGCAGCTTAAGATCCTGGGGCACTACAGATACGCAGTATTTT. Translated, it gives CASSLRSWGTTDTQYF.

The rearrangement links TRBV7-2 to TRBJ2-1; a possible D gene is TRBD2 (6 bases). Germline CDR1 is SGHTA and CDR2 is FQGNSA. The length of the CDR3 is 12 residues. V lost 4 bases and J 9 bases, leaving 10 bases between the germline ends. The CDR3 bases are TGTGCCAGCAGCTCACTAGCTATTGAGCAGTTCTTC. Translated: CASSSLAIEQFF.

In its sample, this clonotype was seen a few times. This rearrangement joins TRBV7-2 to TRBJ2-3; 9 bases match TRBD2. The CDR3 extends over 15 amino acids. CDR1 is SGHTA and CDR2 is FQGNSA in the germline V gene. Trimming took 1 base from V and 6 from J; bases not matched to a gene: 5. The CDR3 here is CASSLGGGAMDTQYF. The CDR3 DNA reads TGTGCCAGCAGCTTAGGCGGGGGGGCAATGGATACGCAGTATTTT.

The rearrangement uses TRBV25-1 and TRBJ1-1; D is unclear. The V and J ends lost 0 bases and 6 bases respectively, with 11 bases between them. This CDR3 is built from 14 residues. Germline lookup yields CDR1 MGHDK and CDR2 SYGVNS. The CDR3 nucleotides are TGTGCCAGCAGTGAATACGGTGGGGTCTCTGAAGCTTTCTTT. Translation gives CASSEYGGVSEAFF.

This chain connects TRBV6-1 to TRBJ2-3, with D possibly called TRBD1 or TRBD2 (5 bases each). Germline V lookup: CDR1 MNHNS, CDR2 SASEGT. This CDR3 has 16 residues. V dropped 0 bases and J dropped 2 bases, with 12 bases sitting between them. Here the CDR3 DNA reads TGTGCCAGCAGTGAAGCGGCCCTGGGACCCACAGATACGCAGTATTTT. Translation gives CASSEAALGPTDTQYF.

This clonotype turned up a few times. The chain uses TRBV12-3 or TRBV12-4 and TRBJ1-2, with D uncertain. V lost 1 base to trimming and J lost 8 bases, with 11 bases between them. The CDR3 is 13 residues long. CDR3 sequence (DNA): TGTGCCAGCAGTTTAGGTTTAGGGCACGGCTACACCTTC. Its protein product is CASSLGLGHGYTF.

The chain joins TRBV7-6 to TRBJ2-7; D gene ambiguous. CDR1 is SGHVS and CDR2 is FNYEAQ in the germline V gene. The germline V and J ends were trimmed by 3 bases and 12 bases, with 15 bases remaining between them. The CDR3 is made up of 12 amino acids. CDR3 in amino acids: CASSFDDRIPYF. In DNA, the CDR3 is TGTGCCAGCAGCTTTGACGACCGGATCCCGTACTTC. Drawing the rest from reference TRBV7-6 and TRBJ2-7, the complete variable domain is GAGVSQSPRYKVTKRGQDVALRCDPISGHVSLYWYRQALGQGPEFLTYFNYEAQQDKSGLPNDRFSAERPEGSISTLTIQRTEQRDSAMYRCASSFDDRIPYFGPGTRLTVT.

V usage is TRBV5-6 and J usage is TRBJ2-4, with D perhaps assigned TRBD1 or TRBD2 (5 bases each). The germline V gene has CDR1 SGHDT and CDR2 YYEEEE. CDR3 length: 12 residues. Trimming removed 3 bases at V and 9 bases at J, with 10 bases between. The CDR3 nucleotides read TGTGCCAGCAGCTCGGGACCGCGCATTCAGTACTTC. It specifies CASSSGPRIQYF.